This entry lists 12 T cell receptor beta chains sequenced from one sample in a study of blood T cells in healthy people across ages. Primed by a sample-barcoded 5' primer and a J-beta primer mix, a second PCR proceeded for 7 to 11 cycles. TCRdb reprocessed the 5' RACE reads with MiXCR, giving one entry per CDR3 protein. The sample comprises around 800,000 distinct CDR3 sequences, 25% to 30% of which are singletons, and 3% rests with the top ten. This sample also belongs to another study, concerning T cells of mothers and their children.

Specimen: blood. The receptors here all came from a boy between 10 and 17 years old in good health.

This clonotype was seen a handful of times. This chain joins TRBV5-1 and TRBJ2-2; D ambiguous. This CDR3 comprises 16 residues. Looked up from germline, CDR1 is SGHRS and CDR2 is YFSETQ. Trimming left V 0 bases short and J 0 bases short, with 9 bases between. CDR3 region: CASSLGTGPNTGELFF. CDR3 coding DNA: TGCGCCAGCAGCTTGGGAACCGGGCCGAACACCGGGGAGCTGTTTTTT.

The table lists this clonotype with a few counts. This chain links TRBV18 with TRBJ1-2; D is possibly TRBD1 (6 bases). The CDR3 has 13 residues. Trimming cost V 0 bases and J 6 bases, with 8 bases left between them. Germline CDR1 is KGHSH and CDR2 is LQKENI. The DNA of the CDR3 is TGTGCCAGCTCACCACCGGGGGCGGATGGCTACACCTTC. The encoded protein is CASSPPGADGYTF. Variable domain in full (rest from reference TRBV18 and TRBJ1-2): NAGVMQNPRHLVRRRGQEARLRCSPMKGHSHVYWYRQLPEEGLKFMVYLQKENIIDESGMPKERFSAEFPKEGPSILRIQQVVRGDSAAYFCASSPPGADGYTFGSGTRLTVV.

This rearrangement joins TRBV7-8 to TRBJ2-1, with 9 bases that match TRBD1. Germline V lookup: CDR1 SGHVS, CDR2 FQNEAQ. CDR3 size: 16 residues. Losses at the gene ends were 4 bases for V and 0 bases for J; bases not matched to a gene: 4. The CDR3 DNA reads TGTGCCAGCAGCTCACAGGGGGCTAGCTCCTACAATGAGCAGTTCTTC. This encodes CASSSQGASSYNEQFF.

The chain uses TRBV9 and TRBJ1-3; tentative D call: TRBD1 (5 bases). This CDR3 has 12 residues. Between the trimmed V and J ends, which lost 3 bases and 9 bases, there was a span of 10 bases. Germline V lookup: CDR1 SGDLS, CDR2 YYNGEE. CDR3 nucleotide sequence: TGTGCCAGCAGCGCTGGGGGTGGCACCATATATTTT. Encoded protein: CASSAGGGTIYF.

This clonotype was seen a handful of times. This sequence joins TRBV20-1 and TRBJ1-3; the D gene is possibly TRBD1 (5 bases). Per the germline V gene, CDR1 is DFQATT and CDR2 is SNEGSKA (reference sequence). There are 17 residues in the CDR3. V lost 3 bases to trimming and J lost 4 bases, with 22 bases between them. CDR3 amino acids: CSAREATGGTAGNTIYF. In DNA, the CDR3 is TGCAGTGCTAGGGAGGCGACGGGGGGGACGGCAGGAAACACCATATATTTT.

V and J are TRBV12-3 or TRBV12-4 and TRBJ1-2, with unresolved D. V lost 5 bases to trimming and J lost 0 bases, with 7 bases between them. This CDR3 is 13 amino acids long. CDR3 sequence (DNA): TGTGCCAGCAGTGCCGAAGCTAACTATGGCTACACCTTC. Translation gives CASSAEANYGYTF.

The CDR3 sequence is CASSYLGSASTGELFF. CDR3 nucleotide sequence: TGTGCCAGCAGTTACTTAGGGTCGGCGAGCACCGGGGAGCTGTTTTTT. The rearrangement links TRBV6-5 to TRBJ2-2; unclear D gene. Germline assignment: CDR1 MNHEY and CDR2 SVGAGI. This CDR3 comprises 16 residues. With 1 base removed from V and 4 bases from J, the gap between germline ends came to 13 bases.

This clonotype has only a few counts. V usage is TRBV5-1 and J usage is TRBJ2-7, with D perhaps TRBD1 or TRBD2 (5 bases each). V was clipped by 4 bases and J by 13 bases, with 24 bases between them. Per germline, CDR1 SGHRS and CDR2 YFSETQ. This CDR3 is 14 amino acids long. For the CDR3, the DNA is TGCGCCAGCAGCCCTCTACTTGGCCGGGACCCTTCTTACTTC. Amino acid sequence: CASSPLLGRDPSYF.

This clonotype was seen only a few times. V gene TRBV20-1 combines with J gene TRBJ1-2; D uncertain. In germline, CDR1 is DFQATT, CDR2 SNEGSKA (reference sequence). The V gene lost 5 bases and the J gene lost 5 bases, with 6 bases spanning the gap. CDR3 size: 10 residues. CDR3 coding DNA: TGCAGTGCTTTCGAATATGGCTACACCTTC. Protein: CSAFEYGYTF.

This clonotype was detected only a few times. The chain has TRBV5-1 and TRBJ2-2; maybe TRBD1 (6 bases). V lost 4 bases, J lost 3 bases, and 7 bases lay in between. This CDR3 is built from 13 residues. The germline V gene has CDR1 SGHRS and CDR2 YFSETQ. DNA for the CDR3: TGCGCCAGCAGCAACAGGGACACCGGGGAGCTGTTTTTT. Protein sequence: CASSNRDTGELFF.

V is TRBV2 and J is TRBJ1-2; 11 bases align to TRBD1. The V segment lost 8 bases and the J segment 4 bases; nucleotides outside the gene matches: 12. Looked up from germline, CDR1 is SNHLY and CDR2 is FYNNEI. The CDR3 runs to 16 residues. In DNA, the CDR3 is TGTGCCAGCGTACCGGGCGGGACAGGGGGTTTCTATGGCTACACCTTC. As protein: CASVPGGTGGFYGYTF.

CDR3 region: CSVVPSQYQETQYF. The CDR3 bases are TGCAGCGTTGTACCCAGCCAGTACCAAGAGACCCAGTACTTC. The chain recombines TRBV29-1 with TRBJ2-5; no clear D. V was clipped by 4 bases and J by 0 bases, with 12 bases between them. Per germline, CDR1 SQVTM and CDR2 ANQGSEA. The CDR3 consists of 14 residues. Full variable domain (missing parts from reference TRBV29-1 and TRBJ2-5): SAVISQKPSRDICQRGTSLTIQCQVDSQVTMMFWYRQQPGQSLTLIATANQGSEATYESGFVIDKFPISRPNLTFSTLTVSNMSPEDSSIYLCSVVPSQYQETQYFGPGTRLLVL.